This T cell receptor (beta chain) was found in a study of cytomegalovirus exposure and HLA in healthy donors. As concerns this clone: Its antigen remains unidentified.

Study-wide results and caveats: Many donors shared some public TCRs, even though most TCR sequences were rare. The authors enumerated under 200 TCR beta chains as linked to cytomegalovirus.

Generated by immunoSEQ multiplex PCR, the TCRdb table keeps only in-frame clones and is missing some. The sample lists nearly 80,000 clones; 80% to 95% were seen once. The validation cohort, a group of around 130 subjects, included the donors and was separate from the roughly 670-subject first cohort. V lost 4 bases to trimming and J lost 0 bases, with 9 bases between them. This CDR3 contains 15 residues. Germline V gene data show CDR1 as ENHRY and CDR2 as SYGVKD. The sequenced sample consisted of PBMCs. The source is a woman between 25 and 40 years old in good health and CMV-seronegative. The chain is built from TRBV10-3 and TRBJ1-4; D remains ambiguous. The CDR3 sequence: CAISVAATTNEKLFF. CDR3 in DNA: TGTGCCATCAGTGTAGCAGCAACAACTAATGAAAAACTGTTTTTT.